Listed here is a single T cell receptor beta chain. This clonotype was seen many times. Its antigen is not yet known. No clone much larger than this one lies a single base away; base qualities are absent. Reads for this sample came from an Illumina NovaSeq 6000. cDNA libraries for TCRalpha and TCRbeta were prepared by 5'RACE using constant-segment primers, with sample barcodes and unique molecular identifiers added. Trizol reagent was used to extract RNA from every sample. Amplification of the libraries took two PCR steps, and the second step added a second sample barcode plus Illumina TruSeq adapters. Sequencing of libraries was performed on an Illumina NovaSeq with 2 x 150 bp paired-end reads. The published analysis was carried out like this. With migec v1.2.7, reads were demultiplexed and then collapsed into UMI-guided consensus sequences. With mixcr v2.1.11, UMI consensuses were aligned to TRA and TRB V and J templates and assembled into clonotypes. Clonotypes were classified as expanded or contracted when called significant by both edgeR and NoisET, with noise models trained on biological replicates. For edgeR calls, a false discovery rate-adjusted p below 0.01 and a log2 fold-change threshold of 1 were applied. PCA with hierarchical clustering of max-normalized trajectories of the 1000 most abundant clonotypes was used as exploratory dynamics analysis. Separately sequenced CD4+ and CD8+ repertoires were used to assign a CD4 or CD8 phenotype to each responding clone. TCRdb itself trimmed the public reads at Q25 with fastp, ran MiXCR and retained productive beta chains. For every CDR3 protein sequence, its rows merge into one entry that carries the most common genes and DNA. In this record, the V and J calls reflect TCRdb's handling and not the investigators' own analysis. This sample is represented by 90,000 to 120,000 distinct CDR3 sequences; roughly a sixth of them were singletons. The ten biggest clones cover around 5.1% of the sample.

The entry originates in a study of T-cell memory formation after mild COVID-19 (TCRdb year 2021). In terms of the full investigation: Most TCR sequence clusters were specific to one of the two donors. In a couple of donors, T-cell clones that expanded and contracted after mild COVID-19 were tracked by sequencing TCRalpha and TCRbeta repertoires over time. Two young, previously healthy adult volunteers made up the cohort, one male and one female.

Overall results and qualifications from the work: Whether the second-wave clones peaking on day 37 were SARS-CoV-2 specific was not confirmed. Contracting CD4+ clones appeared mostly in the CM and EM memory subsets, whereas CD8+ clones were enriched in EMRA. Only a couple of mild cases were covered by the study, and larger cohorts that include severe cases with pre-infection samples were considered necessary. Clones contracting from day 15 to 85 had balanced CD4/CD8 phenotypes, while a second wave expanding from day 15 to 37 was biased towards CD4+. Some responding clones were found in pre-infection memory, which suggests that pre-existing cross-reactive memory T cells took part in the SARS-CoV-2 response.

Ficoll-Paque density gradient centrifugation was used to isolate PBMCs. The junction shows trimming of 2 bases on V and 7 bases on J, plus 0 bases between the germline ends. The CDR3 sequence holds 10 residues, the cysteine and phenylalanine included. Kept here is only the CDR3 DNA, which spans 30 bases and is read in frame from base 1. The sequencing sample was made of PBMCs or a T cell subset sorted from them (not recorded which). The TCR was taken from a man aged 18 to 29 who had mild COVID-19 (a few samples of this study predate the infection). The sample titles of this study are shuffled in the database, so cell type and time point are left out; the donor was told from shared clones. The chain is encoded by TRBV12-3 or TRBV12-4 joined to TRBJ2-1, with the D segment identity uncertain. The nucleotide sequence reads as follows: TGTGCCAGCAGTTTAAATGAGCAGTTCTTC. It translates as CASSLNEQFF.